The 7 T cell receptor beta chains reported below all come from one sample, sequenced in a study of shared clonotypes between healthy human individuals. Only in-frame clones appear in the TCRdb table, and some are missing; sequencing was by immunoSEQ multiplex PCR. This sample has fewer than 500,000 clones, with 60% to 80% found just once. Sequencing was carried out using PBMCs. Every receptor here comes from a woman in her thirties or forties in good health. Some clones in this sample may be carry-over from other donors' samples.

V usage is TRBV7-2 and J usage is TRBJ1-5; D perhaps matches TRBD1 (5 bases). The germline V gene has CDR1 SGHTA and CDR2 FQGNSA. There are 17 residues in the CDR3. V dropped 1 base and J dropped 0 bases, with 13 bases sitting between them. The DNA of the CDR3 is TGTGCCAGCAGCTTAGGGTCGGGGCGGAATAGCAATCAGCCCCAGCATTTT. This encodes CASSLGSGRNSNQPQHF.

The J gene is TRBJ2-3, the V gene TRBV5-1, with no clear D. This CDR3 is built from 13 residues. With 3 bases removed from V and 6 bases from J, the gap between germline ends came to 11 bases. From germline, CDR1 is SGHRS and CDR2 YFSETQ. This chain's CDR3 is CASSSTGRDTQYF. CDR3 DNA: TGCGCCAGCAGCTCTACCGGCAGGGATACGCAGTATTTT.

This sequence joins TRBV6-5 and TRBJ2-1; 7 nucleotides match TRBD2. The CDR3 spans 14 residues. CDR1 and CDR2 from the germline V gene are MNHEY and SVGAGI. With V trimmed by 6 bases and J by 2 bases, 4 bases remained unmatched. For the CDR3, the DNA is TGTGCCAGCAGGGGACTACAGCCCTACAATGAGCAGTTCTTC. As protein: CASRGLQPYNEQFF.

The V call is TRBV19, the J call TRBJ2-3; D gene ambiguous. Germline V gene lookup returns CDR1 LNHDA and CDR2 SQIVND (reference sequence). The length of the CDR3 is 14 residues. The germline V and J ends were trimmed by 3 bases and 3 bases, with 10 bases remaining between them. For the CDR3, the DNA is TGTGCCAGTAGTATCGGGTCAAGGACAGATACGCAGTATTTT. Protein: CASSIGSRTDTQYF. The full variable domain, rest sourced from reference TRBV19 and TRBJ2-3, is DGGITQSPKYLFRKEGQNVTLSCEQNLNHDAMYWYRQDPGQGLRLIYYSQIVNDFQKGDIAEGYSVSREKKESFPLTVTSAQKNPTAFYLCASSIGSRTDTQYFGPGTRLTVL.

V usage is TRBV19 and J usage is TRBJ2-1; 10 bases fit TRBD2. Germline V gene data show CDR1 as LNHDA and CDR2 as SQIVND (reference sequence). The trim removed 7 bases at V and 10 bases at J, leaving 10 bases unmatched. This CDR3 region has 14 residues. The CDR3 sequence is CASNQREGLNEQFF. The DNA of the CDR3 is TGTGCCAGTAACCAGCGGGAGGGGTTAAACGAGCAGTTCTTC. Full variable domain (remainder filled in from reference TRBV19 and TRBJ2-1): DGGITQSPKYLFRKEGQNVTLSCEQNLNHDAMYWYRQDPGQGLRLIYYSQIVNDFQKGDIAEGYSVSREKKESFPLTVTSAQKNPTAFYLCASNQREGLNEQFFGPGTRLTVL.

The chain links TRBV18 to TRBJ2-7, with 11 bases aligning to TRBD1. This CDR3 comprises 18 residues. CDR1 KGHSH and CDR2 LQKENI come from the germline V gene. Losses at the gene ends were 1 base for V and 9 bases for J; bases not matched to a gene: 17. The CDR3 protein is CASSPREQWTGGVLGQYF. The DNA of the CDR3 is TGTGCCAGCTCACCACGGGAGCAATGGACAGGGGGCGTCCTGGGGCAGTACTTC.

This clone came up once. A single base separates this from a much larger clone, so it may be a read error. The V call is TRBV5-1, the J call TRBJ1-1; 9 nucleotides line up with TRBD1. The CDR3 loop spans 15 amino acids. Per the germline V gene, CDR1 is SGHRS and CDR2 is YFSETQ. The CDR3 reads CASSFSGTGNTEASF. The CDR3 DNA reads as TGCGCCAGCAGCTTCTCCGGGACAGGGAACACTGAAGCTTCCTTT.